Sequencing of this TCR beta chain was carried out in a study of beta chain features in type 1 diabetes. Study-level results: The study found that naive, central memory and Treg TCRB repertoires appeared more similar in patients than in healthy donors. Shorter templates might be favored by PCR, and equally so in patients and in controls. cDNA sequencing could over-represent cells with high TCR expression.

V was shortened by 2 bases and J by 4 bases, with 16 bases between the two germline ends. This CDR3 is 16 amino acids long. Germline CDR1 and CDR2: SGHRS and YFSETQ. The study reverse transcribed the entire isolated RNA, so it sequenced expressed TCRB transcripts. The table came from immunoSEQ multiplex PCR; TCRdb's copy has only in-frame clones and leaves some out. The sample comprises about 350,000 clones, roughly a fifth of which are singletons, and approximately 0.041% rests with the top ten. This clone was found a few times. Its antigen remains unidentified. The clonotype was recovered from a woman aged 18 to 35 in good health. The chain is built from TRBV5-1 and TRBJ1-5; D unclear. The sample comprised naive CD4+ T cells from blood. The CDR3, as DNA: TGCGCCAGCAGCTTACTCCCCGGCGACTCAAATCAGCCCCAGCATTTT. This encodes CASSLLPGDSNQPQHF.